This entry features one TCR beta chain sequence. Germline lookup yields CDR1 SGHVS and CDR2 FQNEAQ. This CDR3 is built from 17 residues. Trimming left V 2 bases short and J 2 bases short, with 16 bases between. Original analysis: Reference gene primer amplification yielded estimated nucleated cell counts. Here immunoSEQ multiplex PCR was the method, and the copy in TCRdb shows in-frame clones only, minus some. D and trimming come from the DNA, and the V and J calls and clone size come from that table. The data show about 160,000 clones, less than 85% seen once. These data belong to a study of blood T cell repertoires in COVID-19. Across the study: Acute-phase and convalescent COVID-19 samples originated in the United States, Italy and Spain.

The cohort comprised adults aged 18 to 89 years residing in 24 US areas. Clinical history reported by participants formed the basis on which cohorts were assigned. V is TRBV7-8 and J is TRBJ2-1, with D possibly matching TRBD2 (6 bases). This TCR derives from a man aged 55 to 70 who had recovered from COVID-19. Sequenced input: PBMCs or T cells enriched from blood (not recorded which). CDR3 nucleotide sequence: TGTGCCAGCAGCTTATTTTTTCAGGACTATGCCTACAATGAGCAGTTCTTC. It yields the protein CASSLFFQDYAYNEQFF.